This T cell receptor beta chain derives from a study of T cell changes during pregnancy in multiple sclerosis. The assay was immunoSEQ multiplex PCR, and TCRdb's table has in-frame clones only and misses some. Seen here are 58,000 or so clones, about 89% observed once, and the top ten hold around 1.8%. Germline V gives CDR1 SGHRS, CDR2 YFSETQ. V shed 7 bases and J shed 1 base, with 11 bases lying between them. The CDR3 is 13 residues long. The sequence came from a female donor with multiple sclerosis, enrolled in a pregnancy study. The chain has TRBV5-1 and TRBJ1-1; possibly TRBD1 for D (6 bases). Here the sequenced sample was peripheral blood, taken after pregnancy. As DNA, the CDR3 is TGCGCCAGCCGTGAACAGGGGAACACTGAAGCTTTCTTT. Translated: CASREQGNTEAFF.